This T cell receptor beta chain emerged from a study of vaccination and CD4 T cells after COVID-19. Study overall: The study collected post-vaccine samples a median around 76 days after dose two, with a range of 14 to 241.

A word on this clonotype: Its cognate antigen is unknown.

Cultured CD4+ T cells had their DNA profiled by the Oncomine TCR Beta short-read assay. Via MiXCR, TCRdb re-called the PCR reads, giving one row per CDR3 protein. This table holds tens of thousands of distinct CDR3 sequences, less than 40% found once. Study outcomes and limitations: Early post-infection timepoints were missing, and relatively few convalescent patients were studied. Spike mono-reactivity was found in 304 of the 307 vaccine-specific clones identified in convalescent patients. The median SARS-CoV-2-reactive clonotype number increased from approximately 21 to 40, without statistical significance.

There are 13 residues in the CDR3. V was pared by 0 bases and J by 16 bases, with 6 bases of the junction left unmatched. Germline assignment: CDR1 WNHNN and CDR2 SYGVQD (reference sequence). Time point of the sample: late sampling 161 to 241 days after vaccination in a few convalescent patients. This sample's treatment: roughly 11-day PBMC culture with coronavirus spike peptide pools or control peptides (ViraFEST assay). The rearrangement links TRBV10-1 to TRBJ2-1, with 10 bases fitting TRBD2. The specimen comprised CD4+ T cells from blood, cultured in vitro, sampled about 7 months after SARS-CoV-2 vaccination. The TCR was taken from a human donor who had recovered from COVID-19. CDR3: CASSESSAGGLFF. DNA of the CDR3: TGCGCCAGCAGTGAGTCTTCAGCGGGAGGGCTTTTCTTC.